Below are 10 T cell receptor beta chains sequenced from a single sample in a study of early T cells in non-severe SARS-CoV-2 infection. A single record per CDR3 protein comes from TCRdb applying MiXCR to the 5' RACE reads. In the table there are about 83,000 distinct CDR3 sequences, around 9.3% of which are singletons. Material: whole blood, obtained at baseline. These TCRs come from an adult who was a healthcare worker with PCR-confirmed SARS-CoV-2 infection or an uninfected control (not recorded which).

This clonotype was found a few times. The chain couples TRBV20-1 to TRBJ1-1; possible D gene TRBD1, 6 bases. The CDR3 extends over 14 amino acids. The V end lost 5 bases, the J end lost 1 base, and 14 bases lay between the germline ends. From germline, CDR1 is DFQATT and CDR2 SNEGSKA (reference sequence). CDR3 sequence (DNA): TGCAGTGCTGGGCGGACAGCGGGGAACACTGAAGCTTTCTTT. It specifies CSAGRTAGNTEAFF.

The rearrangement uses TRBV27 and TRBJ2-7, with D perhaps matching TRBD1 (6 bases). This CDR3 is built from 15 residues. V lost 1 base and J lost 0, with 10 bases in between. From germline, CDR1 is MNHEY and CDR2 SMNVEV (reference sequence). CDR3 nucleotides: TGTGCCAGCAGTTTATGGGGCAGGGGCTCCTACGAGCAGTACTTC. This codes for CASSLWGRGSYEQYF.

This clonotype showed up many times. V gene TRBV6-5 combines with J gene TRBJ2-7; perhaps TRBD2 as D (5 bases). CDR1 is MNHEY, CDR2 SVGAGI, per germline. The CDR3 sequence is 14 residues long. V was cut by 6 bases and J by 3 bases, with 15 bases left in between. CDR3 sequence: CASSPSAGGYEQYF. The CDR3 bases are TGTGCCAGCAGCCCCTCGGCCGGAGGCTACGAGCAGTACTTC.

This clonotype was seen a few times. In DNA form, the CDR3 reads TGTGCCACCAGTGATACCAGCGGGAGTAATGACGAGCAGTACTTC. Translated, it gives CATSDTSGSNDEQYF. The chain carries TRBV24-1 and TRBJ2-7; 8 nucleotides match TRBD2. Germline V lookup: CDR1 KGHDR, CDR2 SFDVKD. Germline trimming cut 3 bases from V and 5 bases from J; bases unmatched to any gene: 8. The CDR3 spans 15 residues.

V is TRBV11-2 and J is TRBJ2-7; 13 bases line up with TRBD2. The CDR3 has 16 residues. Germline lookup yields CDR1 SGHAT and CDR2 FQNNGV. The V and J ends lost 1 base and 2 bases, in that order; junction bases with no gene match: 2. DNA of the CDR3: TGTGCCAGCAGCTTAGTAACTAGCGGGAGGGCCTACGAGCAGTACTTC. Translated: CASSLVTSGRAYEQYF.

This clonotype came up a few times. The gene calls are TRBV12-3 or TRBV12-4 and TRBJ1-4; D unclear. This CDR3 is 16 amino acids long. V was cut by 5 bases and J by 0 bases, with 13 bases left in between. The CDR3 DNA sequence: TGTGCCAGCAGTCTCGGACGGGTTTCAACTAATGAAAAACTGTTTTTT. Translated: CASSLGRVSTNEKLFF.

This clonotype was counted many times. The V and J genes are TRBV5-1 and TRBJ2-1, with TRBD2 matching over 9 bases. Germline CDR1 SGHRS, CDR2 YFSETQ. Trimming took 0 bases from V and 4 from J; bases not matched to a gene: 8. The CDR3 is 17 residues long. CDR3 amino acids: CASSLAPLAGPYNEQFF. CDR3 DNA sequence: TGCGCCAGCAGCTTGGCCCCCCTAGCGGGGCCTTACAATGAGCAGTTCTTC.

The J gene is TRBJ2-3, the V gene TRBV20-1; 11 nucleotides align to TRBD2. There are 16 residues in the CDR3. Germline V gives CDR1 DFQATT, CDR2 SNEGSKA (reference sequence). V lost 6 bases, J lost 4 bases, and 12 bases stayed unmatched. The CDR3, as DNA: TGCAGTGCCCGGGCTATAGCGGGAGGGCCGTCAGATACGCAGTATTTT. Translating it yields CSARAIAGGPSDTQYF.

This clonotype was detected many times. V usage is TRBV9 and J usage is TRBJ2-5; 11 bases line up with TRBD2. J gave up 3 bases and V 0 bases, and 4 bases lay outside the gene matches. The CDR3 runs 16 residues. CDR1 and CDR2 from the germline V gene are SGDLS and YYNGEE. As DNA, the CDR3 is TGTGCCAGCAGCGTAGGGCTAGCGGGGGGCGAAGAGACCCAGTACTTC. Translating gives CASSVGLAGGEETQYF.

At least ten counts were recorded for this clonotype. As DNA, the CDR3 is TGTGCCAGCACATCTAGCGGGAAGGGTGAATCCTACAATGAGCAGTTCTTC. It encodes CASTSSGKGESYNEQFF. The J gene is TRBJ2-1, the V gene TRBV28; 9 bases match TRBD2. The CDR3 length is 17 residues. J gave up 1 base and V 7 bases, and 11 bases lay outside the gene matches. Germline V gives CDR1 MDHEN, CDR2 SYDVKM.